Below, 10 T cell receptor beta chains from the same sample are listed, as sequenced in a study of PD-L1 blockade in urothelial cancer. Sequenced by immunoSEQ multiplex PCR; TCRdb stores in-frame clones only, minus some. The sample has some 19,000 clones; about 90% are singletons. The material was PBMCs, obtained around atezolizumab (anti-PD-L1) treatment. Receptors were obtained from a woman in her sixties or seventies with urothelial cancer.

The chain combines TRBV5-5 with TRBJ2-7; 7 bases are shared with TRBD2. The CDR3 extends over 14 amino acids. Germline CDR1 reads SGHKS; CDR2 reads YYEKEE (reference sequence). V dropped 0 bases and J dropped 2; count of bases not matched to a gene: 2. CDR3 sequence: CASSLGGSTYEQYF. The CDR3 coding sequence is TGTGCCAGCAGCTTGGGCGGGAGTACCTACGAGCAGTACTTC.

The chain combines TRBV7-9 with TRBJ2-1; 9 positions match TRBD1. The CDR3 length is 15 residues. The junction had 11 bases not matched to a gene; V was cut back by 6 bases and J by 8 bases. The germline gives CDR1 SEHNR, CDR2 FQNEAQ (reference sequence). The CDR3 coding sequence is TGTGCCAGCAGAACCCCGGGACAGGGCGAGCATGAGCAGTTCTTC. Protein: CASRTPGQGEHEQFF.

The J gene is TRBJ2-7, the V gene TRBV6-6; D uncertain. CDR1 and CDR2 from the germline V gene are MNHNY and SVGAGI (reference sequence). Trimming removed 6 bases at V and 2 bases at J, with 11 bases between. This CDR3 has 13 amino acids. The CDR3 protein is CASSRQETYEQYF. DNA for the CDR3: TGTGCCAGCAGCAGACAAGAAACCTACGAGCAGTACTTC.

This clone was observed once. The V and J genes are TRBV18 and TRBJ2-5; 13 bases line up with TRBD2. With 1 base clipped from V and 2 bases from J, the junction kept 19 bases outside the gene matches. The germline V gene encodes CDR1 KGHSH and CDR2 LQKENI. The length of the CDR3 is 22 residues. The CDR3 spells CASSPLGSNPGTSGKVQETQYF. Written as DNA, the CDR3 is TGTGCCAGCTCACCACTTGGCTCTAACCCCGGGACTAGCGGGAAGGTACAAGAGACCCAGTACTTC. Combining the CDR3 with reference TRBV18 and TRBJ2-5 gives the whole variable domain NAGVMQNPRHLVRRRGQEARLRCSPMKGHSHVYWYRQLPEEGLKFMVYLQKENIIDESGMPKERFSAEFPKEGPSILRIQQVVRGDSAAYFCASSPLGSNPGTSGKVQETQYFGPGTRLLVL.

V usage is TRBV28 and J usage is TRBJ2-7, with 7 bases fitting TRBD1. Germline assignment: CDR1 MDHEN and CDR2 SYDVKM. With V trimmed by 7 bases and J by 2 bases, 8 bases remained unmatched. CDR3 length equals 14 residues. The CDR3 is CASTSNRGPYEQYF. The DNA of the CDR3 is TGTGCCAGCACTTCAAACAGGGGCCCCTACGAGCAGTACTTC.

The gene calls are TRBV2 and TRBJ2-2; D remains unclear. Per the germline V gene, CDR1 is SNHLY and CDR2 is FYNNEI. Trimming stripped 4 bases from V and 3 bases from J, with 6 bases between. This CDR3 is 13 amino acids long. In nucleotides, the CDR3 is TGTGCCAGCAGTGTTGGAGACACCGGGGAGCTGTTTTTT. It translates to CASSVGDTGELFF.

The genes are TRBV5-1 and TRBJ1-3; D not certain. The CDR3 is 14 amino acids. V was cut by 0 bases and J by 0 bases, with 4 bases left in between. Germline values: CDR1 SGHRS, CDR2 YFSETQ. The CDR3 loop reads CASSLGDSGNTIYF. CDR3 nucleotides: TGCGCCAGCAGCTTGGGAGACTCTGGAAACACCATATATTTT.

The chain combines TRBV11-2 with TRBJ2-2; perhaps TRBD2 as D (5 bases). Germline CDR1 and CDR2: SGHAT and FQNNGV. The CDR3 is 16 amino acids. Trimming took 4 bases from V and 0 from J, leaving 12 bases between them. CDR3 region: CASSSLMDSNTGELFF. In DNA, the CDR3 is TGTGCCAGCAGCTCTTTAATGGACTCGAACACCGGGGAGCTGTTTTTT. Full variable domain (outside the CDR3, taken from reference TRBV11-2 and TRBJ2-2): EAGVAQSPRYKIIEKRQSVAFWCNPISGHATLYWYQQILGQGPKLLIQFQNNGVVDDSQLPKDRFSAERLKGVDSTLKIQPAKLEDSAVYLCASSSLMDSNTGELFFGEGSRLTVL.

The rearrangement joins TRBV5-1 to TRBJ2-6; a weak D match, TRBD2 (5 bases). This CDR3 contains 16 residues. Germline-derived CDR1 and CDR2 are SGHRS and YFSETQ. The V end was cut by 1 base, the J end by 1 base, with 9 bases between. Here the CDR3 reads CASSLRTGSGANVLTF. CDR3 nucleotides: TGCGCCAGCAGCTTGAGGACGGGGTCTGGGGCCAACGTCCTGACTTTC.

CDR3 nucleotides: TGTGCCAGCAGCTTAACAGGGGCAAGCTCCTACGAGCAGTACTTC. It yields the protein CASSLTGASSYEQYF. The chain links TRBV11-2 to TRBJ2-7; 7 bases map to TRBD1. CDR3 length: 15 amino acids. V dropped 2 bases and J dropped 0; count of bases not matched to a gene: 4. Per germline, CDR1 SGHAT and CDR2 FQNNGV.